This T cell receptor (beta chain) was profiled in a study of OX40 agonist ivuxolimab in advanced cancers. The CDR3 extends over 13 amino acids. Germline CDR1 reads LNHDA; CDR2 reads SQIVND (reference sequence). The J segment lost 6 bases and the V segment lost 4 bases, leaving 4 bases of the junction unmatched. This clone was observed a few times. Clones were sequenced by immunoSEQ multiplex PCR, and TCRdb holds only the in-frame ones, with some missing. The sample contains 87,000 or so clones, about 86% of which appear only once. This specimen was CD4+ or CD8+ T cells sorted from blood, taken in a trial of the OX40 agonist ivuxolimab. The rearrangement links TRBV19 to TRBJ2-7; 9 bases match TRBD1. The TCR sequence derives from an adult with an advanced solid tumor such as melanoma, head and neck, liver or kidney cancer. As DNA, the CDR3 is TGTGCCAGTAGTAAACAGGGGGCCTTCGAGCAGTACTTC. It yields the protein CASSKQGAFEQYF.